This T cell receptor beta chain was sequenced for a study of beta chain features in type 1 diabetes. On the study more broadly: Cell yields, age and gender were similar between patients and healthy donors. Study results and caveats: VDJ junctions sequenced from type 1 diabetes patients showed fewer insertions and more deletions. Type 1 diabetes patients showed a moderate but significant shortening of TCRB CDR3s in all four CD4+ subsets.

The CDR3 covers 15 residues. In germline, CDR1 is KGHSH, CDR2 LQKENI. V shed 3 bases and J 2 bases; nucleotides not matched to a gene: 5. This clone was counted between two and nine times. Its matching antigen is unknown. A sort by CD45RO/CCR7/CD25/CD127/CD95/CD27 yielded CD4+ naive, central memory, regulatory and stem cell-like memory cells. Expressed TCRB transcripts were sequenced because the isolated RNA had all been reverse transcribed beforehand. TCRdb keeps only in-frame clones here, not all; method: immunoSEQ multiplex PCR. The table shows under 400,000 clones, with less than 20% occurring only once.

Sample: naive CD4+ T cells from blood. The receptor was isolated from a young woman in good health. The chain has TRBV18 and TRBJ2-5, with 8 bases matching TRBD1. This chain's CDR3 is CASSPRTGIQETQYF. CDR3 in DNA: TGTGCCAGCTCACCCCGGACAGGGATTCAAGAGACCCAGTACTTC. Full variable domain (rest looked up from reference TRBV18 and TRBJ2-5): NAGVMQNPRHLVRRRGQEARLRCSPMKGHSHVYWYRQLPEEGLKFMVYLQKENIIDESGMPKERFSAEFPKEGPSILRIQQVVRGDSAAYFCASSPRTGIQETQYFGPGTRLLVL.